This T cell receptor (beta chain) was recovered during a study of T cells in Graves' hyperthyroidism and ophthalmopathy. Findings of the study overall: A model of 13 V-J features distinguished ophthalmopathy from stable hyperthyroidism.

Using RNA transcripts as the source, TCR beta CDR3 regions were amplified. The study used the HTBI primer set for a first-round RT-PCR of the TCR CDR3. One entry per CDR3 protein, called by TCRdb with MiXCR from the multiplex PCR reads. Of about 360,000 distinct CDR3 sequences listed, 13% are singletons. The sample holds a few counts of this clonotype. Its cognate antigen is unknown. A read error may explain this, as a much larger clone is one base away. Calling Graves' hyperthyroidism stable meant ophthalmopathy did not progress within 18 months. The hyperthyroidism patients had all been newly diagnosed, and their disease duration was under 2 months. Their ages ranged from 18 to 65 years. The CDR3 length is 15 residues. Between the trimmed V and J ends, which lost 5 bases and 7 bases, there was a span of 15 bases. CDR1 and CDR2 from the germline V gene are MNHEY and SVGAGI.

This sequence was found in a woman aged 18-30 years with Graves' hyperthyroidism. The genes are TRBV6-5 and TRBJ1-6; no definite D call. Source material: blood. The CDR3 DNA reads TGTGCCAGCAGTCACAGTACAGTAGCCAATTCACCCCTCCACTTT. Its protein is CASSHSTVANSPLHF.